The T cell receptor beta chain under discussion was sequenced for a study of blood T cell repertoires in COVID-19. Study overall: Nucleic acid was either cDNA or gDNA, and it came from T cells, B-cell-depleted T cells, or PBMCs.

The table came from immunoSEQ multiplex PCR; TCRdb's copy has only in-frame clones and leaves some out. The sample carries about 87,000 clones, around 82% recorded once. The CDR3 contains 14 residues. The germline gives CDR1 ENHRY, CDR2 SYGVKD. The ends lost 2 bases at V and 6 bases at J; junction bases unmatched: 2. V usage is TRBV10-3 and J usage is TRBJ1-3, with 9 bases that match TRBD1. The TCR comes from an older woman with acute or convalescent COVID-19. The specimen sequenced was peripheral blood. The CDR3 protein is CAISEGQGKNTIYF. The CDR3, as DNA: TGTGCCATCAGTGAGGGACAGGGGAAAAACACCATATATTTT.